This T cell receptor (beta chain) appears in the sequencing data of a study of blood T cells in healthy people across ages. General observations from the study: A roughly linear age-dependent decrease characterized TCR beta diversity per million T cells.

Germline values: CDR1 SGHTA, CDR2 FQGNSA. V was pared by 6 bases and J by 3 bases, with 12 bases of the junction left unmatched. The CDR3 runs to 17 residues. Combining a sample-barcoded 5' primer with a J-beta primer mix, a second PCR ran for roughly 7 to 12 cycles. TCRdb used MiXCR to reprocess the 5' RACE reads, holding one entry per CDR3 protein. The profile covers 1.5 million to 2 million distinct CDR3 sequences, with roughly 28% appearing a single time and 7% to 9% taken by the ten largest. Ten or more counts support this clonotype. Antigen unknown. The V and J genes are TRBV7-2 and TRBJ2-1; 9 positions agree with TRBD2. Sequencing was performed on blood. This TCR was recovered from a young woman in good health. The DNA of the CDR3 is TGTGCCAGCAGTCCATTTTCCCCAGCGGGGGGCTACAATGAGCAGTTCTTC. It is translated as CASSPFSPAGGYNEQFF.